A single sample is the source of the 2 T cell receptor beta chains below, sequenced in a study of human T cells and chemical hapten exposure (dated by TCRdb to about 2021). The sample's time point label, in plain terms: pre-sensitization, week 0. The meaning of the sample's treatment or condition label: therapeutic diphenylcyclopropenone sensitization with weekly scalp DPC. Libraries were made using RACE. Reads for this sample came from a NextSeq 500. TCRdb cleaned the public reads at Q25 with fastp, built clones with MiXCR and kept in-frame beta chains. For every CDR3 protein sequence, its rows merge into one entry that carries the most common genes and DNA. The sample yields roughly 100,000 distinct CDR3 sequences; 11% were counted once. Under 3.5% of the sample goes to the ten largest clones. The sequenced sample was whole blood, obtained in connection with sensitization to the hapten diphenylcyclopropenone (DPC). The origin of the receptors is a woman aged 60-75 years with alopecia areata. Some clones in this sample may be carry-over from other donors' samples.

This clonotype showed up many times. The chain links TRBV6-2 or TRBV6-3 to TRBJ2-3, with TRBD1 identical over 9 bases. V was clipped by 0 bases and J by 0 bases; unmatched bases: 10. Germline CDR1 and CDR2: MNHEY and SVGEGT. This CDR3 has 19 amino acids. Here the CDR3 reads CASSYSLLYDRGSTDTQYF. The CDR3 DNA sequence: TGTGCCAGCAGTTACTCTCTCCTTTACGACAGGGGGAGCACAGATACGCAGTATTTT.

This clonotype occurred many times. The J gene is TRBJ2-7, the V gene TRBV11-2; TRBD1 might be the D (5 bases). V dropped 10 bases and J dropped 0 bases, with 13 bases sitting between them. This CDR3 contains 13 residues. CDR1 is SGHAT, CDR2 FQNNGV, per germline. In nucleotides, the CDR3 is TGTGCCACCGTGGGGCCCAGCTCCTACGAGCAGTACTTC. Its protein product is CATVGPSSYEQYF. The full variable domain, rest sourced from reference TRBV11-2 and TRBJ2-7, is EAGVAQSPRYKIIEKRQSVAFWCNPISGHATLYWYQQILGQGPKLLIQFQNNGVVDDSQLPKDRFSAERLKGVDSTLKIQPAKLEDSAVYLCATVGPSSYEQYFGPGTRLTVT.